This TCR beta chain was documented in a study of T cells in Graves' hyperthyroidism and ophthalmopathy. This clonotype was seen repeatedly, ten times or more. Germline CDR1 is MGHRA and CDR2 is YSYEKL. V lost 0 bases and J lost 6, with 12 bases in between. This CDR3 region has 15 residues. Amplification yielded TCR beta CDR3 regions, with RNA transcripts as the source. Primed by the HTBI set, a first-round RT-PCR was run on the TCR CDR3. A single record per CDR3 protein comes from TCRdb applying MiXCR to the multiplex PCR reads. Among 450,000 to 700,000 distinct CDR3 sequences, 46% were seen once, and the ten largest hold around 8%.

The clonotype comes from a woman under 30 with Graves' hyperthyroidism. Material: peripheral blood or thyroid tissue (not recorded which). The chain links TRBV4-1 to TRBJ1-3; D gene uncertain. CDR3 loop: CASSQDPSHTNTIYF. CDR3 in DNA: TGCGCCAGCAGCCAAGATCCGAGCCATACAAACACCATATATTTT.